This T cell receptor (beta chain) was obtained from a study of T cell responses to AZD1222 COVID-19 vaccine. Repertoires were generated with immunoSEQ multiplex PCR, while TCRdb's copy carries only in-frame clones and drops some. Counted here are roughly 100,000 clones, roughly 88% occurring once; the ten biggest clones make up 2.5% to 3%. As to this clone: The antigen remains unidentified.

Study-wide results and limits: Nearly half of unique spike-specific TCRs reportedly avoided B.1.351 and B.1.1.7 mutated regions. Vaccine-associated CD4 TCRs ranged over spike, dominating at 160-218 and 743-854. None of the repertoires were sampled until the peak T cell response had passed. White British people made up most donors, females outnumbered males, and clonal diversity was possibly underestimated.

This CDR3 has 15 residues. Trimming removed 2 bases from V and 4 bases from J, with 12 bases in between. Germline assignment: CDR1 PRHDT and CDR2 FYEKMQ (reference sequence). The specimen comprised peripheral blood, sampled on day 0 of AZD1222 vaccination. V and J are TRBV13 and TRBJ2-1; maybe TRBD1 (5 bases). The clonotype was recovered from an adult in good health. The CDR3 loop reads CASSLRAGFYNEQFF. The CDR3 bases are TGTGCCAGCAGCTTAAGGGCAGGGTTTTACAATGAGCAGTTCTTC.